This is a list of T cell receptor beta chains from one sample in a study of blood T cell repertoires in COVID-19. Repertoires were generated with immunoSEQ multiplex PCR, while TCRdb's copy carries only in-frame clones and drops some. This sample has 90,000 to 120,000 clones, with over 80% found just once. The sequencing input was peripheral blood. Source of these receptors: a woman in her twenties or thirties with acute or convalescent COVID-19. Both conserved end residues are part of each CDR3. Fields, in order: J gene, clone size, V gene, CDR3 protein. Size tells how often a clone was seen (once, few, many) or the class of an expanded clone, and some rows leave it out.

TRBJ1-2 few TRBV7-2 CASSLQGNYGYTF
TRBJ1-5 . TRBV4-2 CASSQESAGGQPQHF
TRBJ1-1 . TRBV5-4 CASSLSSVSGTEAFF
TRBJ2-7 . TRBV5-6 CAKRRGPGEVDEQYF
TRBJ1-1 . TRBV28 CASSGGTNTEAFF
TRBJ1-4 . TRBV11-2 CASSPRTGGKLFF
TRBJ1-4 . TRBV7-2 CASSFSGSTGEKLFF
TRBJ1-4 . TRBV27 CASPTGQNDFEKLFF
TRBJ1-6 . TRBV5-1 CASSLDGGIGRNSPLHF
TRBJ2-7 . TRBV7-6 CASSLEDRVKIYEQYF
TRBJ1-6 . TRBV6-5 CASSPGRVNSPLHF
TRBJ1-5 . TRBV7-9 CASSLGTGFDQPQHF
TRBJ2-7 . TRBV28 CASSPGQGVSEQYF
TRBJ2-1 . TRBV6-2/TRBV6-3 CASSYSGLAGVYNEQFF
TRBJ2-5 . TRBV7-2 CASSLVDGTGTQYF
TRBJ1-6 . TRBV6-5 CASRLDYNSPLHF
TRBJ2-4 . TRBV2 CASSSDRAGENIQYF
TRBJ1-5 once TRBV27 CASRPDRGISWPQHF